This T cell receptor beta chain was obtained from a study of identical twins. Study observations and caveats: In cord blood, abundant beta clonotypes had fewer insertions; memory showed no trend. Without tracking the same donors, conclusions rested on cross-sectional statistical analysis. Twin-shared out-of-frame alpha sequences were enriched for low generation probability.

From the 5' RACE reads, TCRdb called clonotypes with MiXCR, one entry per CDR3 protein. The sample lists about 150,000 distinct CDR3 sequences, under 4.5% occurring once. Per the germline V gene, CDR1 is SGHTA and CDR2 is FQGTGA. Trimming left V 1 base short and J 5 bases short, with 17 bases between. The CDR3 has 16 amino acids. This clonotype has a count of ten or more. Its target is not known. This rearrangement joins TRBV7-3 to TRBJ2-5, with D uncertain. Source material: memory T cells sorted from blood. This receptor was identified in a man aged 18 to 35 in good health. DNA of the CDR3: TGTGCCAGCAGCTTAAACCCCATGGGTCATGGGGAGACCCAGTACTTC. Protein product: CASSLNPMGHGETQYF.